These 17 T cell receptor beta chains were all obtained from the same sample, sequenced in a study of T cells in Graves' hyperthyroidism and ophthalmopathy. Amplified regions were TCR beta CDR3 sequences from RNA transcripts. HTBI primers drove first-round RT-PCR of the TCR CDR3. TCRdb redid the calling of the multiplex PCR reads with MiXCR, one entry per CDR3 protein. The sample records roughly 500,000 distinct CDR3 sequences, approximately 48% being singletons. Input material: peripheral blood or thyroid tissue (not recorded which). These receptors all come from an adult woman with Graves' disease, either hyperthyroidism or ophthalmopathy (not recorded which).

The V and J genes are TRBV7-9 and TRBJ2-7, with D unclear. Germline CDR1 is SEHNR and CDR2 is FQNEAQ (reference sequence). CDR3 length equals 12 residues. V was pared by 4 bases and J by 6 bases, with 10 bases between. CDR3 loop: CASSSGPPEQYF. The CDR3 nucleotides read TGTGCCAGCAGCTCCGGTCCTCCCGAGCAGTACTTC.

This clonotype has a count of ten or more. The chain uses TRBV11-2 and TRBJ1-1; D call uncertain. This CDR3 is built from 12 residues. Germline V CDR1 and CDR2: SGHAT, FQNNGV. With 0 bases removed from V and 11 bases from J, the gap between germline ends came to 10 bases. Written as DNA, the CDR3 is TGTGCCAGCAGCTTAGATACACCGGAGGCTTTCTTT. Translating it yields CASSLDTPEAFF.

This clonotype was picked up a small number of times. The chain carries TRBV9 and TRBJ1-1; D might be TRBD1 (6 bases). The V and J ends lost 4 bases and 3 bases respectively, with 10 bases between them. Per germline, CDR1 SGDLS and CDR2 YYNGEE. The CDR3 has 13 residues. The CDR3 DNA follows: TGTGCCAGCAGCAGAGACAGGCACACTGAAGCTTTCTTT. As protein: CASSRDRHTEAFF.

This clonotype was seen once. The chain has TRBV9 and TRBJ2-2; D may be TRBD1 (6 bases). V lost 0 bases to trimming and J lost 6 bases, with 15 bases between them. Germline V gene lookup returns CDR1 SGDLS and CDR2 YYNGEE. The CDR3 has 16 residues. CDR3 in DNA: TGTGCCAGCAGCGTAGTTGGGGACACCCGTTCCGGGGAGCTGTTTTTT. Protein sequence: CASSVVGDTRSGELFF.

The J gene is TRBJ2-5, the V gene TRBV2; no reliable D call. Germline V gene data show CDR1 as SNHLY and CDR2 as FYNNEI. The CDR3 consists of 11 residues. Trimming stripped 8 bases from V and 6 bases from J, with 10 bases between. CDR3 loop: CASRGRKTQYF. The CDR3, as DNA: TGTGCCAGCCGCGGACGGAAGACCCAGTACTTC.

CDR3 coding DNA: TGTGCCAGCAGCCAAACGGGGTTTAATCAGCCCCAGCATTTT. As protein: CASSQTGFNQPQHF. The V call is TRBV11-3, the J call TRBJ1-5; no clear D. V lost 5 bases, J lost 4 bases, and 12 bases lay in between. CDR1 and CDR2 from the germline V gene are SGHNT and YENEEA. This CDR3 has 14 amino acids.

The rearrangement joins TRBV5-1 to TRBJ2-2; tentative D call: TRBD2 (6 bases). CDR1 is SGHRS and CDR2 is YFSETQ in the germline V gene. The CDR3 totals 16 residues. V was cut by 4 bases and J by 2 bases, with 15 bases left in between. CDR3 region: CASSPHLATNTGELFF. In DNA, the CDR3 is TGCGCCAGCAGCCCCCATCTAGCGACTAACACCGGGGAGCTGTTTTTT.

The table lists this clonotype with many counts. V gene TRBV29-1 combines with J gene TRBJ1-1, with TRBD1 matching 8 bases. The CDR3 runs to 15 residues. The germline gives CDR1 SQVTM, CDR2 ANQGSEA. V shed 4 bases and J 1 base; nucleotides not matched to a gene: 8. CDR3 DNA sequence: TGCAGCGTTGTTCCCCAGGGGGCTCGGAACACTGAAGCTTTCTTT. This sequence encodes CSVVPQGARNTEAFF.

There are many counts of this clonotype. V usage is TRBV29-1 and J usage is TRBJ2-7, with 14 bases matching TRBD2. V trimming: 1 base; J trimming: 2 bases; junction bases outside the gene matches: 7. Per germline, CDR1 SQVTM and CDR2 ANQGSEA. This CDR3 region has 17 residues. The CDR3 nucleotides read TGCAGCGTTGAAGGACTAGCGGGAGGGCCTAGGCCCTACGAGCAGTACTTC. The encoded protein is CSVEGLAGGPRPYEQYF.

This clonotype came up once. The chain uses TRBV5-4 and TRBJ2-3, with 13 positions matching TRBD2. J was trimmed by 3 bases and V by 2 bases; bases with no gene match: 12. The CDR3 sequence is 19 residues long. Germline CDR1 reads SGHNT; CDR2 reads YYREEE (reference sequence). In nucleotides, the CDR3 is TGTGCCAGCAGCTTCAAGACTAGCGGGAGGCCGACCGGAACAGATACGCAGTATTTT. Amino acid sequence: CASSFKTSGRPTGTDTQYF.

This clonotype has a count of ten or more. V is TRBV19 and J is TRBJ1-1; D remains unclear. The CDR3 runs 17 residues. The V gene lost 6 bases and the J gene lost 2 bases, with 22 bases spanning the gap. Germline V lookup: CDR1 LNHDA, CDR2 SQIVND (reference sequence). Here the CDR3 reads CASSSFILGRGNTEAFF. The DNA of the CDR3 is TGTGCCAGTAGCTCCTTTATCCTCGGACGGGGAAACACTGAAGCTTTCTTT.

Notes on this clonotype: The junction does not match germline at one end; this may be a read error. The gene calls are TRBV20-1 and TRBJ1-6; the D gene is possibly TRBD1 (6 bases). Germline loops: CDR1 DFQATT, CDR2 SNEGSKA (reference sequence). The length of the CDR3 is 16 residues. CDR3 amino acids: CSARDVGAVPGSPLHF. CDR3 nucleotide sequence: TGCAGTGCTAGAGATGTGGGGGCAGTACCAGGTTCACCTCTCCACTTT.

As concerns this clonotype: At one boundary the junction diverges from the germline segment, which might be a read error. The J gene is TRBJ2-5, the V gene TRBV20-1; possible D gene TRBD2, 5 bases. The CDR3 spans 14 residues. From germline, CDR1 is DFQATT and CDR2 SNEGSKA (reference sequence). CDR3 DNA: TGCAGTGCGGCAGCGGTGTTAGGTTGGGAGACCCAGTGCTTC. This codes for CSAAAVLGWETQCF.

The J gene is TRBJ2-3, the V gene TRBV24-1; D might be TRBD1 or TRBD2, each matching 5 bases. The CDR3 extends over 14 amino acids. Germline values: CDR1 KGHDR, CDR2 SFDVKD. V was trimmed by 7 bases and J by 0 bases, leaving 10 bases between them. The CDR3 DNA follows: TGTGCCACCAGGGGACCACTTAGCACAGATACGCAGTATTTT. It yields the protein CATRGPLSTDTQYF.

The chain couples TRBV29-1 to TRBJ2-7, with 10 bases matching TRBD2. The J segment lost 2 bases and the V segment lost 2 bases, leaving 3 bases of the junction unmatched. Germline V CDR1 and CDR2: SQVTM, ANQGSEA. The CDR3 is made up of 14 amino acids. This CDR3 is CSVETSGIPYEQYF. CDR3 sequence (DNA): TGCAGCGTTGAAACTAGCGGGATCCCCTACGAGCAGTACTTC.

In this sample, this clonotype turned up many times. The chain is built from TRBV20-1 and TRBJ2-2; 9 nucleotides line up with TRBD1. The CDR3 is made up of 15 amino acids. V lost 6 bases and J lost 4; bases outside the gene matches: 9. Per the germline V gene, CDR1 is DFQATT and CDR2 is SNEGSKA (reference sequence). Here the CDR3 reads CSAFRGTGTTGELFF. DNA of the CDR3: TGCAGTGCCTTCCGCGGGACAGGGACCACCGGGGAGCTGTTTTTT.

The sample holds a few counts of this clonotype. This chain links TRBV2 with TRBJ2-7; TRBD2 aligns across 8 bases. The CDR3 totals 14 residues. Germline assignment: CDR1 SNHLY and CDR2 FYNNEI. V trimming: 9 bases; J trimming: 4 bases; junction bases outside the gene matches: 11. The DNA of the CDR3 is TGTGCCAGGGGGGGAAGCGGGAGAAGGTACGAGCAGTACTTC. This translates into CARGGSGRRYEQYF.